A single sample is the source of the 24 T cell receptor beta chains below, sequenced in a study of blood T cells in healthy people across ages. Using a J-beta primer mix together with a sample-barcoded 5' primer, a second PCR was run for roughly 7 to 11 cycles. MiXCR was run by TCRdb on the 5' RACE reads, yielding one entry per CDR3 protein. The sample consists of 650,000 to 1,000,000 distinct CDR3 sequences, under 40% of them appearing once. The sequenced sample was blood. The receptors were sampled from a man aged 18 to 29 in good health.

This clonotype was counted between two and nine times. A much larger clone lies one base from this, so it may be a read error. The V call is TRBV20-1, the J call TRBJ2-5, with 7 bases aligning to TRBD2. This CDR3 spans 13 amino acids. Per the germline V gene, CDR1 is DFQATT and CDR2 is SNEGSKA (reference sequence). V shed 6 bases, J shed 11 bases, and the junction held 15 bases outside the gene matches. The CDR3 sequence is CSAAGDWENEQYF. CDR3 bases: TGCAGTGCCGCGGGGGACTGGGAGAATGAGCAGTACTTC.

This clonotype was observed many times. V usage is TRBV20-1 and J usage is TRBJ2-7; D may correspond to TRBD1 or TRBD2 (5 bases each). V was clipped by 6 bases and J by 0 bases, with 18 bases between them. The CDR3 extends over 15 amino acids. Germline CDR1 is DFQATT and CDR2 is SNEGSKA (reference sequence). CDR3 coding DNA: TGCAGTGCAGTGGCCACCGGGACGAACTCCTACGAGCAGTACTTC. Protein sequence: CSAVATGTNSYEQYF.

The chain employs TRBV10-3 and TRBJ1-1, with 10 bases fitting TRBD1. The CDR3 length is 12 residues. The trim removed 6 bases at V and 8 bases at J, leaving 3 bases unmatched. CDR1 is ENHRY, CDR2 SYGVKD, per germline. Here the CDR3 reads CAIRTTGGEAFF. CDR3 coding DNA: TGTGCCATCAGGACGACAGGGGGCGAAGCTTTCTTT.

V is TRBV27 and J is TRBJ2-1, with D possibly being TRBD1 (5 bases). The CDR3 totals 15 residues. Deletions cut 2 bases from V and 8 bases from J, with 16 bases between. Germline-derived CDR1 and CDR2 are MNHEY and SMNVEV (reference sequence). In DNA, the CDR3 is TGTGCCAGCAGTTTAGTGGCAGGGCTTACGGATGAGCAGTTCTTC. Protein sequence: CASSLVAGLTDEQFF.

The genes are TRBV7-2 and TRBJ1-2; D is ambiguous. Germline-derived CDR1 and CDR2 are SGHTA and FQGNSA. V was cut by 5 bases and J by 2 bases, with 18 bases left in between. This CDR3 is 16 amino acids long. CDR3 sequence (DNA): TGTACCAGCAGCCCCCAGGCGGGCCCTCTGAACTATGGCTACACCTTC. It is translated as CTSSPQAGPLNYGYTF. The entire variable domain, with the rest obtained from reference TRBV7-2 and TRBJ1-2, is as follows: GAGVSQSPSNKVTEKGKDVELRCDPISGHTALYWYRQSLGQGLEFLIYFQGNSAPDKSGLPSDRFSAERTGGSVSTLTIQRTQQEDSAVYLCTSSPQAGPLNYGYTFGSGTRLTVV.

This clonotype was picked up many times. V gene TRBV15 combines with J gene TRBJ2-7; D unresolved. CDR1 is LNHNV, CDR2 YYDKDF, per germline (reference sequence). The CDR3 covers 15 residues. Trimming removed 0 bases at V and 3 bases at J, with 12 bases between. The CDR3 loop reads CATSRDRVRNYEQYF. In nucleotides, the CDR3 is TGTGCCACCAGCAGAGATCGAGTCAGGAACTACGAGCAGTACTTC.

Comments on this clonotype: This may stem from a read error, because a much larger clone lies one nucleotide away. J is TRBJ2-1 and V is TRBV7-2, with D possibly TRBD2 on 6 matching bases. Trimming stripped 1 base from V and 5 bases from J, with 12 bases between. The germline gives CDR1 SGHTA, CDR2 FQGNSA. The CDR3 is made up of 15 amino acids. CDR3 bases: TGTGCCAGCAGCTTAGGGAGGGGAGCAAACAATGAGCAGTTCTTC. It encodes CASSLGRGANNEQFF.

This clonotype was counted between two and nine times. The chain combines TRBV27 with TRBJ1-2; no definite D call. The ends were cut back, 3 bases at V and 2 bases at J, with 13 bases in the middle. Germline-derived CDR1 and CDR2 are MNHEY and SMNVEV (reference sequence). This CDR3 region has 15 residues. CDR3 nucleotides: TGTGCCAGCAGTTTTTCCCCAGTCGAAAACTATGGCTACACCTTC. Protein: CASSFSPVENYGYTF.

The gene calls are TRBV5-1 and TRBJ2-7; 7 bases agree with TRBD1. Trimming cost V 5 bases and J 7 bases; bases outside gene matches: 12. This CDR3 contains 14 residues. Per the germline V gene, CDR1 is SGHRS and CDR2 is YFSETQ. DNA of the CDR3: TGCGCCAGCAGGTCCGGGACAGACAACAATGAGCAGTACTTC. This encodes CASRSGTDNNEQYF.

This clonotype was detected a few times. The CDR3 nucleotides are TGCAGTGCTAGCATCTCAGAGGGAGAAGCTGAGACCCAGTACTTC. Residues: CSASISEGEAETQYF. J is TRBJ2-5 and V is TRBV20-1; D is perhaps TRBD2 (5 bases). Germline CDR1 and CDR2: DFQATT and SNEGSKA (reference sequence). The V end was cut by 3 bases, the J end by 5 bases, with 19 bases between. The CDR3 has 15 residues.

The CDR3 reads CSARGILGREQYF. In nucleotides, the CDR3 is TGCAGTGCTAGAGGAATCTTGGGGCGCGAGCAGTACTTC. This chain uses TRBV20-1 with TRBJ2-4; weak D call: TRBD1 (5 bases). The better agreement between TRBJ2-7 and the DNA end casts doubt on the J call. CDR1 and CDR2 (germline): DFQATT, SNEGSKA (reference sequence). The CDR3 contains 13 residues.

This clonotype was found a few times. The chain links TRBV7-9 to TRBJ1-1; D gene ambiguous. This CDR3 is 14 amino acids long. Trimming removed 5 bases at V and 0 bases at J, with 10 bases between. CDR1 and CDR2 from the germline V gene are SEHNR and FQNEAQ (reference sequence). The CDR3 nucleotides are TGTGCCAGCAGCCCCTTAACAATGAACACTGAAGCTTTCTTT. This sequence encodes CASSPLTMNTEAFF.

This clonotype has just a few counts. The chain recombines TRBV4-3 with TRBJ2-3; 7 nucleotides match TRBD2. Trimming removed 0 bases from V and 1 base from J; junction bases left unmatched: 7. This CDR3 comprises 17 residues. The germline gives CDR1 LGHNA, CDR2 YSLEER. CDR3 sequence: CASSQDFPAGGTDTQYF. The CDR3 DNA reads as TGCGCCAGCAGCCAAGATTTCCCCGCGGGGGGCACAGATACGCAGTATTTT.

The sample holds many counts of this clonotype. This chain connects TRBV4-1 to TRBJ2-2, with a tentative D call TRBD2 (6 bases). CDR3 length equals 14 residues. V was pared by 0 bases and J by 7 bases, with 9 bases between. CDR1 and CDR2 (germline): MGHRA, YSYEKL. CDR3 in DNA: TGCGCCAGCAGCCAAGAGCGGGGAAGCGGGGAGCTGTTTTTT. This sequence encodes CASSQERGSGELFF.

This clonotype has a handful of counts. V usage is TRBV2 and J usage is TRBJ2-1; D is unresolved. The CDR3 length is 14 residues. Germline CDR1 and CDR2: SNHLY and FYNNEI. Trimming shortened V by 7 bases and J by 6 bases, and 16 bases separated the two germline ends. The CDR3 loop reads CASTFEQHGNEQFF. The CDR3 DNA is TGTGCCAGCACTTTTGAACAGCATGGCAATGAGCAGTTCTTC.

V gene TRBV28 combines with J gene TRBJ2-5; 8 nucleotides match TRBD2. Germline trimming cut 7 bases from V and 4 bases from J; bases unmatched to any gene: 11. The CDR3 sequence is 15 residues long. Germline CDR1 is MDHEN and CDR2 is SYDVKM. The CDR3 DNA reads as TGTGCCAGCACGGCGGGGGGCGCGATATCAGAGACCCAGTACTTC. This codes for CASTAGGAISETQYF.

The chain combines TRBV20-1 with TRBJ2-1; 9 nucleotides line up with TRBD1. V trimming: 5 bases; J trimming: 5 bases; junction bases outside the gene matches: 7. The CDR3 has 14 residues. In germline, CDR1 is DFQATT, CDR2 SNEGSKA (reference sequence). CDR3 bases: TGCAGTGCTCCACGGGACAGGGCTAACAATGAGCAGTTCTTC. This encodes CSAPRDRANNEQFF.

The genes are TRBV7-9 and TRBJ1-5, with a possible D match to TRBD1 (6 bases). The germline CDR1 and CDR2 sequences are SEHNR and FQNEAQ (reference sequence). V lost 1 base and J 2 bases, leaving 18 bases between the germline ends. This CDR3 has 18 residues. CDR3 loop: CASSLGGRGVPGNQPQHF. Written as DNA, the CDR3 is TGTGCCAGCAGCTTAGGCGGCAGGGGTGTCCCGGGCAATCAGCCCCAGCATTTT.

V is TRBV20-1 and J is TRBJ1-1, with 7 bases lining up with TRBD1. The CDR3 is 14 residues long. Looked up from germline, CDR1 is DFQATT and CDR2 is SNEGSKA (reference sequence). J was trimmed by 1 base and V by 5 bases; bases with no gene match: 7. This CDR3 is CSAPPGGRNTEAFF. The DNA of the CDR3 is TGCAGTGCTCCCCCAGGGGGGAGGAACACTGAAGCTTTCTTT.

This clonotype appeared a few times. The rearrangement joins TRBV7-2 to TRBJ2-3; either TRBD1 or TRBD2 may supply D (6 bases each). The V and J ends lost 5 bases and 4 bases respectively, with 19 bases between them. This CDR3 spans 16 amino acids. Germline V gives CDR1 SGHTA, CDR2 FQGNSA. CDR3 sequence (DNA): TGTGCCAGCAGCCCACGCTCGGGGGCGCAAGCAGATACGCAGTATTTT. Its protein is CASSPRSGAQADTQYF.

CDR3 loop: CASSQVWVGGAQFF. The CDR3 nucleotides are TGTGCCAGCAGCCAAGTATGGGTGGGGGGCGCGCAGTTCTTC. V and J are TRBV14 and TRBJ2-1, with D perhaps given as TRBD1 or TRBD2 (6 bases each). The V end lost 1 base, the J end lost 12 bases, and 16 bases lay between the germline ends. The CDR3 runs 14 residues. Germline V lookup: CDR1 SGHDN, CDR2 FVKESK.

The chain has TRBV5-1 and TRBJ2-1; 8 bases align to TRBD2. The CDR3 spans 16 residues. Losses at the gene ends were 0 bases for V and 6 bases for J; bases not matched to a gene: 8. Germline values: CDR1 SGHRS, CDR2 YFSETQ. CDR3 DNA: TGCGCCAGCAGCTTGGTGGGGCGGGGGGACTGCAATGAGCAGTTCTTC. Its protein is CASSLVGRGDCNEQFF.

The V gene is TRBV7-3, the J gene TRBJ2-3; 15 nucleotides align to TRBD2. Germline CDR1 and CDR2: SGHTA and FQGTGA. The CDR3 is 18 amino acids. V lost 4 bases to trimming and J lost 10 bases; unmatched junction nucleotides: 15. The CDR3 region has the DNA TGTGCCAGCAGCTCATCCCCCGGACTAGCGGGGGGGATCATGTCGCAGTATTTT. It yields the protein CASSSSPGLAGGIMSQYF.

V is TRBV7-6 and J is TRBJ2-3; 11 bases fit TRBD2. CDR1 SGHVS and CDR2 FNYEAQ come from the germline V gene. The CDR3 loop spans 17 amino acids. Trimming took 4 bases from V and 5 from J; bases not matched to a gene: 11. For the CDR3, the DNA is TGTGCCAGCAGCTCAATCATAGCGGGGGGGCAGGGAGATACGCAGTATTTT. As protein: CASSSIIAGGQGDTQYF.